Described below is a single TCR beta chain sequence and its context. These data are taken from a study of blood T cell repertoires in COVID-19. Across the study: COVID-19 samples from acute and convalescent phases originated in the United States, Italy and Spain. The analysed material was cDNA or gDNA that came from T cells, B-cell-depleted T cells, or PBMCs.

Original processing methods: Reference gene primer amplification in the assay estimated nucleated cell counts. Method: immunoSEQ multiplex PCR; TCRdb's copy keeps in-frame clones and lacks some. V and J calls plus clone size are reproduced from that table; the DNA served to infer D and trimming. The table has about 200,000 clones, approximately 87% seen once. V was trimmed by 0 bases and J by 5 bases, leaving 12 bases between them. Germline V lookup: CDR1 SGDLS, CDR2 YYNGEE. CDR3 length: 14 residues. Sequenced: peripheral blood. This TCR was recovered from a woman aged 50 to 60 with acute or convalescent COVID-19. The chain is built from TRBV9 and TRBJ2-7, with D perhaps TRBD2 (5 bases). Here the CDR3 DNA reads TGTGCCAGCAGCGTAGTCGCGAGCGGTGACGAGCAGTACTTC. It codes for CASSVVASGDEQYF.